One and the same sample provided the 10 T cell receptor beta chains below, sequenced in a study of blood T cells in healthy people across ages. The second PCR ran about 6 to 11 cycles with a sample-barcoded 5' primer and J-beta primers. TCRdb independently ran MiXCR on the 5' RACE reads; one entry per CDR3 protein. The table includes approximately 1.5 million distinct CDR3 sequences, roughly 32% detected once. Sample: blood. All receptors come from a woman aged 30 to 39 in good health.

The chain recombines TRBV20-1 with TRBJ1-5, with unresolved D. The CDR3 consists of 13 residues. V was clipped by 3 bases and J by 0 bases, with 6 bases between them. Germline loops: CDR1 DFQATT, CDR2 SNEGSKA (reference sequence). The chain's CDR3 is CSASSFSNQPQHF. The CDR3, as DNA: TGCAGTGCTAGTTCTTTTAGCAATCAGCCCCAGCATTTT.

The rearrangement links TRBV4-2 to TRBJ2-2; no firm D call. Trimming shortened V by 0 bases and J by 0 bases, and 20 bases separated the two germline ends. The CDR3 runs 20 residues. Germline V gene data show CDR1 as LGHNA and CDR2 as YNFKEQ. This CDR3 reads CASSQDSRLSNLPNTGELFF. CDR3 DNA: TGTGCCAGCAGCCAAGATTCACGCCTGTCTAATCTCCCGAACACCGGGGAGCTGTTTTTT.

The CDR3 region has the DNA TGTGCCAGCAGGGGTGTGGCGGGAGGCCCCTACAATGAGCAGTTCTTC. It specifies CASRGVAGGPYNEQFF. V usage is TRBV27 and J usage is TRBJ2-1; 8 nucleotides line up with TRBD2. CDR3 length equals 16 residues. The V gene's germline CDR1 is MNHEY and CDR2 SMNVEV (reference sequence). The V gene end was trimmed by 6 bases and the J gene end by 2 bases; junction bases not matched to a gene: 9.

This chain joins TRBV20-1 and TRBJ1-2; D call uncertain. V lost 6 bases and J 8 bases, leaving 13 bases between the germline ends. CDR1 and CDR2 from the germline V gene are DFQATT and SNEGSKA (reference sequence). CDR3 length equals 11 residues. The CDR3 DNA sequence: TGCAGTGCAGCCCCAGTGGGAGGCTACACCTTC. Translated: CSAAPVGGYTF.

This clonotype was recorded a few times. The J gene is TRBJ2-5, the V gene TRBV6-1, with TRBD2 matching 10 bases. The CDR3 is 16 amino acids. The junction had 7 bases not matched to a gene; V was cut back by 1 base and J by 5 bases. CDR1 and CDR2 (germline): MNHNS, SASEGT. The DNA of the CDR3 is TGTGCCAGCAGTGAAGAGCGGGGGGGCTTCGGGGAGACCCAGTACTTC. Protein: CASSEERGGFGETQYF.

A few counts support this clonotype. The DNA of the CDR3 is TGTGCCAGCAGCTTACAGACTGGGAACACCTTC. Translation gives CASSLQTGNTF. The V gene is TRBV7-9, the J gene TRBJ1-2, with D hard to call. V was trimmed by 2 bases and J by 12 bases, leaving 10 bases between them. The CDR3 runs to 11 residues. Germline V lookup: CDR1 SEHNR, CDR2 FQNEAQ (reference sequence).

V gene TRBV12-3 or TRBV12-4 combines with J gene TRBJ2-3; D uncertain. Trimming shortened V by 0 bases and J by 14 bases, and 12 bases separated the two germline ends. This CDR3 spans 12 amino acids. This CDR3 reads CASSLAEARPYF. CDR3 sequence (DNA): TGTGCCAGCAGTTTAGCGGAAGCTCGGCCGTATTTT.

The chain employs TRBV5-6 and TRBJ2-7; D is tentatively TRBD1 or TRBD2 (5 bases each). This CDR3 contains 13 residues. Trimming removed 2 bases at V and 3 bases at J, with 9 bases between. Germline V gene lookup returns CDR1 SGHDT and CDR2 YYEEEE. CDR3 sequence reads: CASSFREIYEQYF. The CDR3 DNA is TGTGCCAGCAGCTTCAGGGAGATCTACGAGCAGTACTTC.

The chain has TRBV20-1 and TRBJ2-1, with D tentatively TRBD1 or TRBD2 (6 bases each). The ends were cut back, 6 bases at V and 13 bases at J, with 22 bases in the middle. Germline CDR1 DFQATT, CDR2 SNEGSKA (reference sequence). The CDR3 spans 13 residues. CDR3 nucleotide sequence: TGCAGTGCACGCGAGCCGGGGGCTCCACCTCAGTTCTTC. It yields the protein CSAREPGAPPQFF.

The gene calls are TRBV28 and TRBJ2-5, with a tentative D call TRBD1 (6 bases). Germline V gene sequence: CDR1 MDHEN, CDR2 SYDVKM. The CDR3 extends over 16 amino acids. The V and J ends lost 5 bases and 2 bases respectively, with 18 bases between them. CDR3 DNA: TGTGCCAGCAGTCAAGAGGCGACAGGACCGCAAGAGACCCAGTACTTC. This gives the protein CASSQEATGPQETQYF.